The TCR beta chain described here comes from a study of blood T cells in healthy people across ages. J lost 2 bases, V lost 1 base, and 2 bases had no gene match. CDR1 and CDR2 (germline): LGHNA, YNFKEQ. This CDR3 has 16 residues. This clonotype has just a few counts. Using a J-beta primer mix together with a sample-barcoded 5' primer, a second PCR was run for roughly 7 to 11 cycles. A single record per CDR3 protein comes from TCRdb applying MiXCR to the 5' RACE reads. This table holds about a million distinct CDR3 sequences, 35% to 40% found once. Sequenced: blood. This chain connects TRBV4-2 to TRBJ1-4, with 9 bases fitting TRBD1. This receptor was identified in a man aged 18 to 29 in good health. This CDR3 reads CASSQGDRVTNEKLFF. CDR3 DNA sequence: TGTGCCAGCAGCCAAGGGGACAGGGTGACTAATGAAAAACTGTTTTTT.